The clone carrying this T cell receptor beta chain was counted only a few times. Antigen unknown. CDR3 length: 14 residues. Germline V CDR1 and CDR2: GTSNPN, SVGIG (reference sequence). Trimming left V 2 bases short and J 2 bases short, with 9 bases between. Per donor, one heparinised blood draw averaged about 116 mL. The data originate from a study of beta chain features in type 1 diabetes. Study-level information: Sorted cells examined across all samples numbered 107,917,701.

Points from the study as a whole: For Type 1 diabetes patients, all four CD4+ subsets carried TCRB CDR3s that were moderately but significantly shorter. VDJ junctions from patients with type 1 diabetes contained fewer insertions and more deletions.

The investigators reverse transcribed all of the isolated RNA, so they sequenced expressed TCRB transcripts. Sequenced naive, central memory and regulatory T cell samples produced an average of roughly 3.5 million reads. Data came from immunoSEQ multiplex PCR; TCRdb stores just in-frame clones and leaves some out. The sample carries 600,000 to 700,000 clones, roughly 12% recorded once. This sequence originates from a young man with type 1 diabetes. The sample taken for sequencing was naive CD4+ T cells from blood. V gene TRBV30 combines with J gene TRBJ1-4; perhaps TRBD1 as D (5 bases). As DNA, the CDR3 is TGTGCCTGGAGTTTGACAGCTACTAATGAAAAACTGTTTTTT. Amino acid sequence: CAWSLTATNEKLFF.